The 31 T cell receptor beta chains below come from one sample, sequenced in a study of blood T cell repertoires in COVID-19. Clones were sequenced by immunoSEQ multiplex PCR, and TCRdb holds only the in-frame ones, with some missing. The table records roughly 50,000 clones, about nine tenths of them present only once. Input material: peripheral blood. The receptors come from a woman aged 60-70 years with active COVID-19.

This clone has only one observation. The rearrangement links TRBV7-9 to TRBJ2-6, with D possibly being TRBD2 (5 bases). Trimming shortened V by 3 bases and J by 0 bases, and 15 bases separated the two germline ends. CDR1 SEHNR and CDR2 FQNEAQ come from the germline V gene (reference sequence). The CDR3 loop spans 18 amino acids. The chain's CDR3 is CASSFDMGRNSGANVLTF. The CDR3 nucleotides are TGTGCCAGCAGCTTTGATATGGGGAGAAACTCTGGGGCCAACGTCCTGACTTTC.

The gene calls are TRBV11-2 and TRBJ1-5; 7 bases are a match to TRBD1. In germline, CDR1 is SGHAT, CDR2 FQNNGV. The V and J ends lost 5 bases and 3 bases, in that order; junction bases with no gene match: 13. The CDR3 runs to 17 residues. CDR3 loop: CASSTPTRDSLNQPQHF. The CDR3 DNA reads TGTGCCAGCAGCACCCCAACCCGGGACAGCCTCAATCAGCCCCAGCATTTT.

The V and J genes are TRBV7-8 and TRBJ2-3, with D hard to call. CDR3 length equals 12 residues. V was trimmed by 1 base and J by 9 bases, leaving 8 bases between them. The germline V gene encodes CDR1 SGHVS and CDR2 FQNEAQ. The CDR3 region is CASSLEAGTQYF. The CDR3 DNA sequence: TGTGCCAGCAGCTTAGAAGCAGGCACGCAGTATTTT.

V gene TRBV10-3 combines with J gene TRBJ1-1; 8 bases map to TRBD1. This CDR3 has 14 amino acids. The germline V gene has CDR1 ENHRY and CDR2 SYGVKD. The J segment lost 0 bases and the V segment lost 6 bases, leaving 3 bases of the junction unmatched. The CDR3 DNA follows: TGTGCCATCAGCAGGGGGCTGGTGAACACTGAAGCTTTCTTT. Its translation is CAISRGLVNTEAFF.

V gene TRBV3-1 (or the pseudogene TRBV3-2) combines with J gene TRBJ1-1; a weak D match, TRBD1 (5 bases). From germline, CDR1 is LGHDT and CDR2 YNNKEL (reference sequence). The CDR3 sequence is 13 residues long. Trimming removed 3 bases at V and 1 base at J, with 6 bases between. The CDR3 here is CASSQTANTEAFF. The CDR3 DNA sequence: TGTGCCAGCAGCCAGACAGCGAACACTGAAGCTTTCTTT.

The chain is built from TRBV21-1 and TRBJ2-7; TRBD1, the D gene given by the table, was not confirmed from the DNA. TRBV21-1 is a known pseudogene. The CDR3 has 17 residues. CDR3 loop: CASSKLTGRVLTYEQYF. The CDR3 DNA is TGTGCCAGCAGCAAGTTGACAGGGCGGGTTTTGACCTACGAGCAGTACTTC.

This clone was found once. The rearrangement joins TRBV6-6 to TRBJ2-2; TRBD2 matches at 10 bases. Germline CDR1 and CDR2: MNHNY and SVGAGI (reference sequence). This CDR3 has 14 residues. Trimming removed 6 bases from V and 7 bases from J; junction bases left unmatched: 5. DNA for the CDR3: TGTGCCAGCAGAGCGGGGGGGCGCGGCGGGGAGCTGTTTTTT. It is translated as CASRAGGRGGELFF.

The chain combines TRBV13 with TRBJ1-6, with TRBD1 matching over 8 bases. In germline, CDR1 is PRHDT, CDR2 FYEKMQ (reference sequence). The CDR3 extends over 12 amino acids. Germline trimming cut 5 bases from V and 12 bases from J; bases unmatched to any gene: 3. CDR3 coding DNA: TGTGCCAGCAGCGACAGGGGAAGACCCCTCCACTTT. Amino acid sequence: CASSDRGRPLHF.

J is TRBJ2-1 and V is TRBV9; TRBD2 might be the D (5 bases). The CDR3 runs to 16 residues. Trimming took 2 bases from V and 0 from J, leaving 12 bases between them. From germline, CDR1 is SGDLS and CDR2 YYNGEE. As DNA, the CDR3 is TGTGCCAGCAGCGTGGGTTCCCGGGGCTCCTACAATGAGCAGTTCTTC. It translates to CASSVGSRGSYNEQFF.

V and J are TRBV27 and TRBJ1-1; D perhaps matches TRBD1 (6 bases). CDR3 length equals 14 residues. V lost 8 bases, J lost 4 bases, and 17 bases lay in between. Germline CDR1 reads MNHEY; CDR2 reads SMNVEV (reference sequence). The CDR3 DNA reads as TGTGCCAGCGGTCACGCGGGGGCTGGCACTGAAGCTTTCTTT. Its translation: CASGHAGAGTEAFF.

The chain recombines TRBV18 with TRBJ2-5; the D gene is possibly TRBD1 (6 bases). The V end was cut by 4 bases, the J end by 2 bases, with 14 bases between. Germline loops: CDR1 KGHSH, CDR2 LQKENI. The CDR3 is 15 amino acids. This chain's CDR3 is CASSRSGAPQETQYF. CDR3 DNA: TGTGCCAGCTCACGCTCAGGGGCCCCACAAGAGACCCAGTACTTC.

The chain joins TRBV4-2 to TRBJ2-2, with D possibly being TRBD1 (5 bases). Trimming took 1 base from V and 2 from J, leaving 14 bases between them. The CDR3 loop spans 17 amino acids. Looked up from germline, CDR1 is LGHNA and CDR2 is YNFKEQ. The CDR3 here is CASSQAGQGHNTGELFF. The CDR3, as DNA: TGTGCCAGCAGCCAAGCGGGCCAGGGCCACAACACCGGGGAGCTGTTTTTT.

V gene TRBV27 combines with J gene TRBJ2-3; 13 nucleotides match TRBD2. CDR3 length: 15 amino acids. Trimming removed 3 bases from V and 4 bases from J; junction bases left unmatched: 1. Germline V CDR1 and CDR2: MNHEY, SMNVEV (reference sequence). This CDR3 reads CASSLGTSGADTQYF. Here the CDR3 DNA reads TGTGCCAGCAGTTTGGGGACTAGCGGGGCAGATACGCAGTATTTT.

The chain employs TRBV4-1 and TRBJ2-3; TRBD1 agrees at 8 bases. The junction had 13 bases not matched to a gene; V was cut back by 9 bases and J by 8 bases. The CDR3 is made up of 14 amino acids. Germline V lookup: CDR1 MGHRA, CDR2 YSYEKL. The CDR3 here is CASNLGQGQGTQYF. The CDR3 nucleotides are TGCGCCAGTAACCTCGGACAGGGTCAAGGTACGCAGTATTTT.

This chain links TRBV3-1 (or the pseudogene TRBV3-2) with TRBJ2-7, with 14 bases that match TRBD2. Germline values: CDR1 LGHDT, CDR2 YNNKEL (reference sequence). This CDR3 spans 16 amino acids. The junction had 8 bases not matched to a gene; V was cut back by 7 bases and J by 3 bases. The CDR3 DNA reads as TGTGCCAGCACCCGGACTAGCGGGGGGCCGCACTACGAGCAGTACTTC. It codes for CASTRTSGGPHYEQYF.

CDR3: CASSRDRGFYNEQFF. CDR3 in DNA: TGTGCCAGCAGTCGGGACAGGGGGTTCTACAATGAGCAGTTCTTC. V is TRBV7-8 and J is TRBJ2-1; 11 bases agree with TRBD1. There are 15 residues in the CDR3. The V gene's germline CDR1 is SGHVS and CDR2 FQNEAQ. The V gene end was trimmed by 6 bases and the J gene end by 3 bases; junction bases not matched to a gene: 4.

This chain uses TRBV5-5 with TRBJ1-6; D is perhaps TRBD1 (5 bases). CDR1 and CDR2 (germline): SGHKS, YYEKEE (reference sequence). The CDR3 extends over 16 amino acids. V lost 0 bases, J lost 3 bases, and 10 bases lay in between. CDR3 residues: CASSLAKTVYNSPLHF. The CDR3 coding sequence is TGTGCCAGCAGCTTGGCCAAGACAGTCTATAATTCACCCCTCCACTTT. Filled out from reference TRBV5-5 and TRBJ1-6, the complete variable domain reads DAGVTQSPTHLIKTRGQQVTLRCSPISGHKSVSWYQQVLGQGPQFIFQYYEKEERGRGNFPDRFSARQFPNYSSELNVNALLLGDSALYLCASSLAKTVYNSPLHFGNGTRLTVT.

This chain connects TRBV9 to TRBJ1-6; D may be TRBD1 (5 bases). The CDR3 covers 15 residues. V was clipped by 4 bases and J by 7 bases, with 15 bases between them. Germline assignment: CDR1 SGDLS and CDR2 YYNGEE. The CDR3 loop is CASSPGGSWNSPLHF. DNA for the CDR3: TGTGCCAGCAGCCCCGGGGGGAGTTGGAATTCACCCCTCCACTTT.

The CDR3 loop is CASTQRQNTEAFF. CDR3 bases: TGTGCCAGCACCCAAAGACAGAACACTGAAGCTTTCTTT. The rearrangement links TRBV2 to TRBJ1-1; D not certain. CDR3 length: 13 amino acids. CDR1 and CDR2 (germline): SNHLY, FYNNEI. The ends were cut back, 7 bases at V and 1 base at J, with 10 bases in the middle. Drawing the rest from reference TRBV2 and TRBJ1-1, the complete variable domain is EPEVTQTPSHQVTQMGQEVILRCVPISNHLYFYWYRQILGQKVEFLVSFYNNEISEKSEIFDDQFSVERPDGSNFTLKIRSTKLEDSAMYFCASTQRQNTEAFFGQGTRLTVV.

V and J are TRBV4-2 and TRBJ2-1, with 8 bases identical to TRBD1. The germline V gene has CDR1 LGHNA and CDR2 YNFKEQ. The CDR3 has 15 amino acids. Trimming at V came to 4 bases and at J to 6 bases, leaving 8 bases not matched to a gene. CDR3 nucleotide sequence: TGTGCCAGCAGCCGCGGACAGGGCCAGATCAATGAGCAGTTCTTC. This codes for CASSRGQGQINEQFF.

J is TRBJ2-3 and V is TRBV4-2, with 15 bases aligning to TRBD2. Trimming removed 4 bases from V and 6 bases from J; junction bases left unmatched: 5. The V gene's germline CDR1 is LGHNA and CDR2 YNFKEQ. The CDR3 length is 16 residues. CDR3 sequence reads: CASSPGLAGGGDTQYF. CDR3 nucleotide sequence: TGTGCCAGCAGCCCGGGACTAGCGGGGGGAGGGGATACGCAGTATTTT.

This clone was detected only once. The V gene is TRBV7-2, the J gene TRBJ2-7; D gene unclear. From germline, CDR1 is SGHTA and CDR2 FQGNSA. Trimming removed 7 bases from V and 1 base from J, with 8 bases in between. This CDR3 region has 12 residues. DNA of the CDR3: TGTGCCAGCACGCGTGGTTCCTACGAGCAGTACTTC. Translation: CASTRGSYEQYF.

This rearrangement joins TRBV7-8 to TRBJ2-7, with TRBD1 matching over 8 bases. Germline V gene lookup returns CDR1 SGHVS and CDR2 FQNEAQ. V gave up 5 bases and J gave up 4 bases; unmatched junction bases: 7. The CDR3 totals 14 residues. CDR3 amino acids: CASSVGQGAYEQYF. The CDR3 DNA reads TGTGCCAGCAGCGTAGGACAGGGAGCGTACGAGCAGTACTTC.

This clone was counted a single time. This chain connects TRBV29-1 to TRBJ2-3; 9 nucleotides agree with TRBD1. CDR3 size: 14 residues. V shed 6 bases, J shed 1 base, and the junction held 5 bases outside the gene matches. Germline CDR1 and CDR2: SQVTM and ANQGSEA. The CDR3 is CSVGRDRGTDTQYF. The CDR3 DNA reads TGCAGCGTCGGCCGGGACAGGGGCACAGATACGCAGTATTTT.

V usage is TRBV7-2 and J usage is TRBJ2-7; perhaps TRBD1 as D (8 bases). The CDR3 runs to 18 residues. The germline V gene has CDR1 SGHTA and CDR2 FQGNSA. V lost 0 bases and J 6 bases, leaving 24 bases between the germline ends. The CDR3: CASSLALDIYTGGGEQYF. In nucleotides, the CDR3 is TGTGCCAGCAGCTTAGCGCTAGATATATATACAGGGGGGGGCGAGCAGTACTTC.

This clone was counted once. The V call is TRBV7-9, the J call TRBJ1-1; no clear D. There are 13 residues in the CDR3. The germline gives CDR1 SEHNR, CDR2 FQNEAQ (reference sequence). V lost 4 bases to trimming and J lost 1 base, with 7 bases between them. Written as DNA, the CDR3 is TGTGCCAGCAGCTCACAGAGGAACACTGAAGCTTTCTTT. Amino acid sequence: CASSSQRNTEAFF.

This rearrangement joins TRBV7-9 to TRBJ1-2; D possibly corresponds to TRBD1 (5 bases). In germline, CDR1 is SEHNR, CDR2 FQNEAQ (reference sequence). CDR3 size: 11 residues. V was shortened by 8 bases and J by 7 bases, with 11 bases between the two germline ends. DNA of the CDR3: TGTGCCAGCGGTCAGGGCGGTGGCTACACCTTC. It specifies CASGQGGGYTF.

This clone was recorded a few times. The chain is built from TRBV29-1 and TRBJ1-5, with D possibly matching TRBD1 (5 bases). Germline values: CDR1 SQVTM, CDR2 ANQGSEA. The V and J ends lost 4 bases and 2 bases respectively, with 15 bases between them. The CDR3 is 15 residues long. The DNA of the CDR3 is TGCAGCGTTGGGGAGGGACTACTGGGCAATCAGCCCCAGCATTTT. Translated: CSVGEGLLGNQPQHF.

The V gene is TRBV10-1, the J gene TRBJ1-1; maybe TRBD1 (6 bases). V was cut by 5 bases and J by 0 bases, with 10 bases left in between. The CDR3 is 14 amino acids. Per germline, CDR1 WNHNN and CDR2 SYGVQD (reference sequence). CDR3 sequence (DNA): TGCGCCAGCAGTTACGGGGACATGAACACTGAAGCTTTCTTT. Translation: CASSYGDMNTEAFF.

The chain uses TRBV19 and TRBJ2-7, with 9 bases matching TRBD1. This CDR3 comprises 19 residues. The germline gives CDR1 LNHDA, CDR2 SQIVND (reference sequence). With V trimmed by 4 bases and J by 3 bases, 19 bases remained unmatched. CDR3 in amino acids: CASSTRSAEQGARDYEQYF. CDR3 nucleotides: TGTGCCAGTAGTACCAGATCCGCCGAACAGGGGGCCAGGGACTACGAGCAGTACTTC. Full variable domain (rest looked up from reference TRBV19 and TRBJ2-7): DGGITQSPKYLFRKEGQNVTLSCEQNLNHDAMYWYRQDPGQGLRLIYYSQIVNDFQKGDIAEGYSVSREKKESFPLTVTSAQKNPTAFYLCASSTRSAEQGARDYEQYFGPGTRLTVT.

The chain's CDR3 is CATSESWADQPQHF. The CDR3 nucleotides are TGTGCCACCAGTGAGAGCTGGGCTGATCAGCCCCAGCATTTT. The chain joins TRBV24-1 to TRBJ1-5; D gene uncertain. Trimming took 4 bases from V and 5 from J, leaving 11 bases between them. This CDR3 comprises 14 residues. CDR1 and CDR2 from the germline V gene are KGHDR and SFDVKD.